This T cell receptor beta chain was captured in a study of response to subunit inactivated influenza vaccine. Whole-study results and caveats: Authors suggested that a seasonal influenza vaccination recruits few new T cells each time.

Via MiXCR, TCRdb re-called the RT-PCR reads, giving one row per CDR3 protein. The sample contains some 150,000 distinct CDR3 sequences, over 9.5% of which appear only once. Regarding this clonotype: Its target is not known.

The CDR3 consists of 14 residues. V lost 5 bases, J lost 2 bases, and 5 bases stayed unmatched. The same data also contributed to another study, on T cells expressing NK-cell markers. As reported in that work: As the method of synthesis, 5'RACE template switching with UMIs yielded TCR beta cDNA. Sequenced donors, eight in total, included seven who were HCMV-seropositive and one who was seronegative. The authors restricted sorting to alpha-beta TCR T cells with an anti-gamma-delta TCR antibody in several experiments. Questions lingered over whether expanded NKG2C+ T cell clones were HCMV-specific.

Specimen: CD8+ T cells sorted from PBMCs, collected 11 to 12 days after vaccination. The clonotype comes from a man over 45 who received an inactivated influenza vaccine. The V gene is TRBV12-3 or TRBV12-4, the J gene TRBJ1-2; 7 nucleotides line up with TRBD1. The DNA for the CDR3 is TGTGCCAGCAGTAACCTGGGACAGAACTATGGCTACACCTTC. Its translation is CASSNLGQNYGYTF.